These T cell receptor beta chains were read from a single sample in a study of T cell repertoires in cytomegalovirus infection. TCRdb analysed the reads with MiXCR anew, one entry per CDR3 protein. The sample has 100,000 to 150,000 distinct CDR3 sequences, more than 25% seen once. Which antigens these TCRs recognize remains unknown. Sequences were derived from CD8+ T cells from cultured PBMCs, sampled from culture after CMV antigen stimulation. The receptors originated from a human donor in good health (CMV status not recorded). Some clones in this sample may be carry-over from other donors' samples. Each CDR3 is given with its conserved first and last residue. The D gene is left open where the match is weak. Clone size appears in some rows only: once, few, many, or a class for an expanded clone.

j_gene: TRBJ2-7; v_gene: TRBV27; d_gene: TRBD1; abundance: .; CDR3aa: CASKSGQGYEQYF; CDR3nt: TGTGCCAGCAAGTCGGGACAGGGCTACGAGCAGTACTTC
j_gene: TRBJ1-5; v_gene: TRBV7-8; d_gene: .; abundance: many; CDR3aa: CASSLEGPGMGNQPQHF; CDR3nt: TGTGCCAGCAGCTTAGAAGGGCCAGGGATGGGCAATCAGCCCCAGCATTTT
j_gene: TRBJ2-4; v_gene: TRBV12-3/TRBV12-4; d_gene: TRBD2; abundance: .; CDR3aa: CASSFGGGAKNIQYF; CDR3nt: TGTGCCAGCAGTTTCGGGGGGGGAGCCAAAAACATTCAGTACTTC
j_gene: TRBJ1-1; v_gene: TRBV7-2; d_gene: .; abundance: .; CDR3aa: CASSGGRSDTEAFF; CDR3nt: TGTGCCAGCAGCGGGGGGAGGTCGGACACTGAAGCTTTCTTT
j_gene: TRBJ1-2; v_gene: TRBV29-1; d_gene: TRBD1; abundance: .; CDR3aa: CSVPGGEAYGYTF; CDR3nt: TGCAGCGTTCCAGGGGGGGAAGCCTATGGCTACACCTTC
j_gene: TRBJ2-1; v_gene: TRBV29-1; d_gene: .; abundance: .; CDR3aa: CSVQQEYGEQFF; CDR3nt: TGCAGCGTTCAGCAGGAGTATGGGGAGCAGTTCTTC
j_gene: TRBJ1-6; v_gene: TRBV10-3; d_gene: TRBD1; abundance: .; CDR3aa: CAIRDSDRVNSPLHF; CDR3nt: TGTGCCATCAGGGACAGCGACAGGGTGAACTCACCCCTCCACTTT
j_gene: TRBJ1-6; v_gene: TRBV12-3/TRBV12-4; d_gene: .; abundance: .; CDR3aa: CASRTYLVDSPLHF; CDR3nt: TGTGCCAGCAGGACGTATCTTGTAGATTCACCCCTCCACTTT
j_gene: TRBJ1-2; v_gene: TRBV7-2; d_gene: .; abundance: .; CDR3aa: CASSLPRGYGYTF; CDR3nt: TGTGCCAGCAGCTTGCCCAGGGGCTATGGCTACACCTTC
j_gene: TRBJ2-3; v_gene: TRBV4-2; d_gene: TRBD2; abundance: .; CDR3aa: CASSPELAGVFRNTQYF; CDR3nt: TGTGCCAGCAGCCCGGAGCTAGCGGGGGTGTTCAGGAATACGCAGTATTTT
j_gene: TRBJ2-1; v_gene: TRBV9; d_gene: .; abundance: many; CDR3aa: CASSVDGGPQYNEQFF; CDR3nt: TGTGCCAGCAGCGTAGATGGAGGGCCCCAATACAATGAGCAGTTCTTC
j_gene: TRBJ2-5; v_gene: TRBV11-2; d_gene: TRBD2; abundance: few; CDR3aa: CASSISAAGQETQYF; CDR3nt: TGTGCCAGCAGCATTAGTGCAGCGGGGCAAGAGACCCAGTACTTC
j_gene: TRBJ2-5; v_gene: TRBV4-1; d_gene: .; abundance: .; CDR3aa: CASSHPRGSEETQYF; CDR3nt: TGCGCCAGCAGCCACCCTCGAGGGTCGGAAGAGACCCAGTACTTC
j_gene: TRBJ2-7; v_gene: TRBV5-1; d_gene: .; abundance: once; CDR3aa: CASSSHSEPTYEQYF; CDR3nt: TGCGCCAGCAGCTCCCACTCCGAACCAACCTACGAGCAGTACTTC
j_gene: TRBJ1-6; v_gene: TRBV27; d_gene: TRBD1; abundance: .; CDR3aa: CAKAEGATVLSPLHF; CDR3nt: TGTGCCAAGGCGGAGGGGGCGACCGTTTTATCACCCCTCCACTTT
j_gene: TRBJ2-5; v_gene: TRBV14; d_gene: TRBD2; abundance: .; CDR3aa: CASSQAGGPGGTQYF; CDR3nt: TGTGCCAGCAGCCAAGCGGGGGGGCCCGGGGGGACCCAGTACTTC
j_gene: TRBJ1-5; v_gene: TRBV6-1; d_gene: .; abundance: many; CDR3aa: CASSLRGRERISNQPQHF; CDR3nt: TGTGCCAGCAGCCTCAGGGGCAGGGAGAGAATAAGCAATCAGCCCCAGCATTTT
j_gene: TRBJ1-5; v_gene: TRBV12-3/TRBV12-4; d_gene: .; abundance: once; CDR3aa: CASTWGVGQPQHF; CDR3nt: TGTGCCAGCACCTGGGGCGTAGGTCAGCCCCAGCATTTT
j_gene: TRBJ1-1; v_gene: TRBV19; d_gene: .; abundance: .; CDR3aa: CASSIVGQGITEAFF; CDR3nt: TGTGCCAGTAGTATAGTGGGTCAGGGAATCACTGAAGCTTTCTTT
j_gene: TRBJ1-5; v_gene: TRBV24-1; d_gene: TRBD1; abundance: .; CDR3aa: CATSLIPGQANQPQHF; CDR3nt: TGTGCCACCAGTCTTATACCGGGACAGGCAAATCAGCCCCAGCATTTT
j_gene: TRBJ2-3; v_gene: TRBV2; d_gene: TRBD2; abundance: .; CDR3aa: CASSEDLGLAGVTDTQYF; CDR3nt: TGTGCCAGCAGTGAAGATTTGGGACTAGCGGGGGTGACAGATACGCAGTATTTT
j_gene: TRBJ1-1; v_gene: TRBV10-3; d_gene: .; abundance: few; CDR3aa: CAISDLSGTSGTEAFF; CDR3nt: TGTGCCATCAGTGACCTCAGCGGGACTTCCGGAACTGAAGCTTTCTTT
j_gene: TRBJ2-5; v_gene: TRBV7-2; d_gene: TRBD1; abundance: few; CDR3aa: CASSFPDRGDMQTQYF; CDR3nt: TGTGCCAGCAGCTTCCCGGACAGGGGGGACATGCAGACCCAGTACTTC
j_gene: TRBJ2-5; v_gene: TRBV7-9; d_gene: .; abundance: .; CDR3aa: CASSLRSFFTAQETQYF; CDR3nt: TGTGCCAGCAGCCTTCGGAGTTTTTTCACAGCCCAAGAGACCCAGTACTTC
j_gene: TRBJ2-1; v_gene: TRBV2; d_gene: TRBD1; abundance: .; CDR3aa: CASSEGVFRTGEIGSAVEQFF; CDR3nt: TGTGCCAGCAGTGAAGGAGTTTTTAGGACAGGGGAAATCGGATCGGCTGTTGAGCAGTTCTTC
j_gene: TRBJ2-7; v_gene: TRBV7-9; d_gene: .; abundance: .; CDR3aa: CASSHEPRHEQYF; CDR3nt: TGTGCCAGCAGCCACGAACCCAGGCACGAGCAGTACTTC
j_gene: TRBJ1-6; v_gene: TRBV28; d_gene: .; abundance: many; CDR3aa: CASSSSPSSYNSPLHF; CDR3nt: TGTGCCAGCAGTTCCAGTCCAAGCTCCTATAATTCACCCCTCCACTTT
j_gene: TRBJ1-5; v_gene: TRBV20-1; d_gene: TRBD1; abundance: .; CDR3aa: CSARSGQGNQPQHF; CDR3nt: TGCAGTGCTAGAAGCGGACAGGGCAATCAGCCCCAGCATTTT
j_gene: TRBJ1-4; v_gene: TRBV11-2; d_gene: .; abundance: once; CDR3aa: CASSRWRQDNEKLFF; CDR3nt: TGTGCCAGCAGCCGTTGGAGACAAGATAATGAAAAACTGTTTTTT
j_gene: TRBJ2-3; v_gene: TRBV7-2; d_gene: TRBD2; abundance: many; CDR3aa: CASSLNDGGSGGHTDTQYF; CDR3nt: TGTGCCAGCAGTCTTAACGACGGCGGGAGCGGGGGCCACACAGATACGCAGTATTTT
j_gene: TRBJ2-1; v_gene: TRBV6-1; d_gene: .; abundance: .; CDR3aa: CAESHGSTGEQFF; CDR3nt: TGTGCCGAGAGCCACGGGTCGACTGGTGAGCAGTTCTTC
j_gene: TRBJ1-2; v_gene: TRBV19; d_gene: .; abundance: .; CDR3aa: CASSIDRYYGYTF; CDR3nt: TGTGCCAGTAGTATCGACAGGTACTATGGCTACACCTTC
j_gene: TRBJ1-1; v_gene: TRBV28; d_gene: .; abundance: .; CDR3aa: CASSSTGGPEAFF; CDR3nt: TGTGCCAGCAGTTCAACGGGGGGCCCTGAAGCTTTCTTT
j_gene: TRBJ1-1; v_gene: TRBV4-1; d_gene: .; abundance: .; CDR3aa: CASSQVGGNTEAFF; CDR3nt: TGCGCCAGCAGCCAAGTAGGAGGGAACACTGAAGCTTTCTTT
j_gene: TRBJ1-5; v_gene: TRBV11-2; d_gene: .; abundance: few; CDR3aa: CASSLSPNQPQHF; CDR3nt: TGTGCCAGCAGCTTGTCCCCGAATCAGCCCCAGCATTTT
j_gene: TRBJ1-1; v_gene: TRBV20-1; d_gene: .; abundance: .; CDR3aa: CSARDAGGKPEAFF; CDR3nt: TGCAGTGCTAGAGATGCGGGGGGAAAGCCTGAAGCTTTCTTT
j_gene: TRBJ2-7; v_gene: TRBV6-1; d_gene: TRBD1; abundance: .; CDR3aa: CASSFRDRVYEQYF; CDR3nt: TGTGCCAGCAGTTTCCGGGACAGGGTCTACGAGCAGTACTTC
j_gene: TRBJ1-4; v_gene: TRBV29-1; d_gene: .; abundance: .; CDR3aa: CSVIAEKLFF; CDR3nt: TGCAGCGTCATAGCTGAAAAACTGTTTTTT
j_gene: TRBJ1-1; v_gene: TRBV6-2/TRBV6-3; d_gene: .; abundance: few; CDR3aa: CASSYSLLQLNTEAFF; CDR3nt: TGTGCCAGCAGTTACAGTCTCCTGCAGCTGAACACTGAAGCTTTCTTT
j_gene: TRBJ2-5; v_gene: TRBV12-3/TRBV12-4; d_gene: TRBD2; abundance: few; CDR3aa: CASSPTGREETQYF; CDR3nt: TGTGCCAGCAGCCCTACCGGGCGGGAGGAGACCCAGTACTTC
j_gene: TRBJ2-3; v_gene: TRBV28; d_gene: .; abundance: .; CDR3aa: CASSARPGQSSTDTQYF; CDR3nt: TGTGCCAGCAGTGCAAGGCCCGGACAGTCTAGCACAGATACGCAGTATTTT
j_gene: TRBJ2-7; v_gene: TRBV7-9; d_gene: .; abundance: .; CDR3aa: CASSFAHEQYF; CDR3nt: TGTGCCAGCAGCTTCGCCCACGAGCAGTACTTC
j_gene: TRBJ1-2; v_gene: TRBV4-1; d_gene: TRBD1; abundance: .; CDR3aa: CASSQAVRTGGRTDYGYTF; CDR3nt: TGCGCCAGCAGCCAAGCGGTTCGGACAGGGGGGAGAACTGACTATGGCTACACCTTC
j_gene: TRBJ2-7; v_gene: TRBV7-6; d_gene: .; abundance: .; CDR3aa: CASSLGRAGSAYEQYF; CDR3nt: TGTGCCAGCAGCCTGGGGCGGGCAGGGAGTGCCTACGAGCAGTACTTC
j_gene: TRBJ2-2; v_gene: TRBV7-9; d_gene: .; abundance: .; CDR3aa: CASSLEPRGLNTGELFF; CDR3nt: TGTGCCAGCAGCTTAGAGCCGCGGGGCTTGAACACCGGGGAGCTGTTTTTT
j_gene: TRBJ1-3; v_gene: TRBV12-3/TRBV12-4; d_gene: .; abundance: many; CDR3aa: CASSFKISGNTIYF; CDR3nt: TGTGCCAGCAGTTTTAAGATCTCTGGAAACACCATATATTTT
j_gene: TRBJ2-5; v_gene: TRBV29-1; d_gene: .; abundance: .; CDR3aa: CSVSGWDETQYF; CDR3nt: TGCAGCGTCTCCGGGTGGGACGAGACCCAGTACTTC